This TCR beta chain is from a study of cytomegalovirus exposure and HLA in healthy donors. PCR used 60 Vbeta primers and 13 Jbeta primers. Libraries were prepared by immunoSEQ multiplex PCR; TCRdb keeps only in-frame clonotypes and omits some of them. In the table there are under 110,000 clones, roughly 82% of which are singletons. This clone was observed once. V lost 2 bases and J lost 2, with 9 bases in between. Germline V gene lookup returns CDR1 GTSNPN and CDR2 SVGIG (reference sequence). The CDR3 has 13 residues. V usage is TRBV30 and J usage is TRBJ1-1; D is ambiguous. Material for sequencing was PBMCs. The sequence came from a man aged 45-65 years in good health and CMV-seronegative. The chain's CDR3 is CAWSRQANTEAFF. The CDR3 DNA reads TGTGCCTGGAGTAGGCAGGCTAACACTGAAGCTTTCTTT.